The rows below give T cell receptor beta chains drawn from one sample of a study of early T cells in non-severe SARS-CoV-2 infection. TCRdb itself ran the 5' RACE reads through MiXCR, one entry per CDR3 protein. The sample consists of tens of thousands of distinct CDR3 sequences, 12% of them appearing once. Sequencing was carried out using whole blood. These receptors were obtained from an adult who was a healthcare worker with PCR-confirmed SARS-CoV-2 infection or an uninfected control (not recorded which). CDR3s include the opening cysteine and the closing phenylalanine or tryptophan. D genes are given only for firm matches. Some rows mark clone size as missing; the rest say once, few, many or name a class of expanded clone.

>TRBV20-1|TRBJ2-7|.|few
CSAPDLATSSYEQYF
>TRBV20-1|TRBJ2-3|.|.
CSAGDGATDTQYF
>TRBV27|TRBJ1-2|.|.
CASRTSRDRSGYTF
>TRBV2|TRBJ2-3|.|few
CASSDYRAGKDTQYF
>TRBV20-1|TRBJ2-1|TRBD2|few
CSAEGGFDEQFF
>TRBV28|TRBJ1-2|.|many
CASSLWNYGYTF
>TRBV19|TRBJ2-2|.|many
CASSIDPVNTGELFF
>TRBV11-2|TRBJ2-2|TRBD1|many
CASSRQGIGELFF
>TRBV6-4|TRBJ2-1|.|many
CASSEKGDLNNEQFF
>TRBV29-1|TRBJ2-1|TRBD2|.
CSVGLAGGSYNEQFF